Each of the 15 T cell receptor beta chains below was sequenced from the same sample in a study of blood T cell repertoires in COVID-19. Method: immunoSEQ multiplex PCR; TCRdb's copy keeps in-frame clones and lacks some. Among just over 90,000 clones listed, under 90% were seen once. The sequenced sample consisted of peripheral blood. The receptors were sampled from a human donor with active COVID-19. The donor label of this sample is uncertain.

This chain uses TRBV29-1 with TRBJ1-5; TRBD1 matches 8 bases. V shed 4 bases and J 6 bases; nucleotides not matched to a gene: 5. CDR1 is SQVTM and CDR2 is ANQGSEA in the germline V gene. This CDR3 comprises 13 residues. CDR3 bases: TGCAGCGTTGCCAGGGGGCTCGGTCAGCCCCAGCATTTT. This translates into CSVARGLGQPQHF.

The V and J genes are TRBV11-2 and TRBJ1-3; D is ambiguous. The CDR3 is made up of 13 amino acids. V was shortened by 6 bases and J by 0 bases, with 6 bases between the two germline ends. Germline V gives CDR1 SGHAT, CDR2 FQNNGV. In DNA form, the CDR3 reads TGTGCCAGCAGAACCAGCTCTGGAAACACCATATATTTT. Translated: CASRTSSGNTIYF.

The V call is TRBV12-5, the J call TRBJ1-5; 9 bases are shared with TRBD1. CDR1 and CDR2 from the germline V gene are LGHNT and FRNRAP. The CDR3 totals 14 residues. Trimming cost V 5 bases and J 5 bases; bases outside gene matches: 4. The CDR3 DNA reads as TGTGCTAGTGGTCTAAGACAGGGGGATCAGCCCCAGCATTTT. Translated: CASGLRQGDQPQHF.

This rearrangement joins TRBV10-1 to TRBJ2-2; D ambiguous. V was shortened by 1 base and J by 0 bases, with 9 bases between the two germline ends. Germline CDR1 and CDR2: WNHNN and SYGVQD (reference sequence). The CDR3 spans 16 residues. The CDR3 is CASSEFSTTNTGELFF. Here the CDR3 DNA reads TGCGCCAGCAGTGAGTTTAGTACCACGAACACCGGGGAGCTGTTTTTT.

This clone was recorded a few times. The V and J genes are TRBV7-9 and TRBJ2-2; D not certain. This CDR3 has 13 amino acids. V dropped 2 bases and J dropped 6 bases, with 7 bases sitting between them. Germline CDR1 SEHNR, CDR2 FQNEAQ (reference sequence). For the CDR3, the DNA is TGTGCCAGCAGCTTACCCGTCCCCGGGGAGCTGTTTTTT. This sequence encodes CASSLPVPGELFF.

This chain links TRBV29-1 with TRBJ2-5, with 8 bases aligning to TRBD2. This CDR3 has 14 amino acids. V lost 5 bases to trimming and J lost 7 bases; unmatched junction nucleotides: 12. Germline-derived CDR1 and CDR2 are SQVTM and ANQGSEA. The CDR3 reads CSVKLAANAGTQYF. The CDR3 DNA reads as TGCAGCGTTAAACTAGCGGCGAATGCGGGGACCCAGTACTTC.

The rearrangement joins TRBV7-2 to TRBJ1-6; D not certain. There are 17 residues in the CDR3. The germline V and J ends were trimmed by 0 bases and 9 bases, with 18 bases remaining between them. In germline, CDR1 is SGHTA, CDR2 FQGNSA. The CDR3 loop reads CASSLAGQTRRPSPLHF. CDR3 DNA sequence: TGTGCCAGCAGCTTAGCCGGGCAAACTAGGCGGCCTTCACCCCTCCACTTT.

The CDR3 spells CASSQDQGPRETQYF. The CDR3 DNA reads as TGTGCCAGCAGCCAAGATCAGGGGCCTCGGGAGACCCAGTACTTC. V gene TRBV14 combines with J gene TRBJ2-5, with D perhaps TRBD1 (6 bases). CDR1 is SGHDN, CDR2 FVKESK, per germline. This CDR3 spans 15 amino acids. V shed 0 bases and J shed 5 bases, with 13 bases lying between them.

This chain connects TRBV6-6 to TRBJ2-2; TRBD2 matches at 7 bases. The CDR3 runs 16 residues. With 7 bases clipped from V and 1 base from J, the junction kept 9 bases outside the gene matches. Germline lookup yields CDR1 MNHNY and CDR2 SVGAGI (reference sequence). The CDR3 protein is CASTLFAGVNTGELFF. CDR3 in DNA: TGTGCCAGCACCCTTTTTGCGGGGGTGAACACCGGGGAGCTGTTTTTT.

This sequence joins TRBV7-8 and TRBJ1-1; D gene uncertain. This CDR3 region has 22 residues. The ends were cut back, 5 bases at V and 2 bases at J, with 36 bases in the middle. The germline V gene has CDR1 SGHVS and CDR2 FQNEAQ. The CDR3 bases are TGTGCCAGCAGCGCATTCCCCCGGGTCCGAATGCGCGTCCCACGTCCAAACACTGAAGCTTTCTTT. Its translation: CASSAFPRVRMRVPRPNTEAFF.

The CDR3 here is CASSARRLAGGRSTDTQYF. CDR3 in DNA: TGTGCCAGCAGTGCTCGCAGACTAGCGGGGGGACGTAGCACAGATACGCAGTATTTT. The chain joins TRBV2 to TRBJ2-3, with 13 positions matching TRBD2. The J segment lost 0 bases and the V segment lost 4 bases, leaving 10 bases of the junction unmatched. The germline V gene has CDR1 SNHLY and CDR2 FYNNEI. This CDR3 region has 19 residues.

This clone was observed a single time. This chain links TRBV19 with TRBJ2-2; D is unresolved. This CDR3 comprises 16 residues. With 7 bases removed from V and 0 bases from J, the gap between germline ends came to 15 bases. Germline V gene data show CDR1 as LNHDA and CDR2 as SQIVND (reference sequence). CDR3: CASKSYGSSNTGELFF. The CDR3 region has the DNA TGTGCCAGTAAGAGCTACGGGTCGTCGAACACCGGGGAGCTGTTTTTT.

A few counts support this clone. The rearrangement uses TRBV5-6 and TRBJ1-1, with D maybe TRBD1 (6 bases). CDR3 length equals 14 residues. Trimming stripped 0 bases from V and 10 bases from J, with 16 bases between. Looked up from germline, CDR1 is SGHDT and CDR2 is YYEEEE. The DNA for the CDR3 is TGTGCCAGCAGCTTGGGAACAGGGTCCCCAGTAGCTTTCTTT. Its translation: CASSLGTGSPVAFF.

This chain uses TRBV7-6 with TRBJ2-1, with D perhaps matching TRBD2 (6 bases). Trimming pared 1 base from V and 7 bases from J, leaving 11 bases between. This CDR3 region has 14 residues. CDR1 is SGHVS, CDR2 FNYEAQ, per germline. The CDR3 loop is CASSLGLLANEQFF. CDR3 sequence (DNA): TGTGCCAGCAGCTTAGGCCTACTAGCTAATGAGCAGTTCTTC.

The chain uses TRBV27 and TRBJ2-6, with 8 bases fitting TRBD1. This CDR3 contains 20 residues. The junction had 13 bases not matched to a gene; V was cut back by 3 bases and J by 0 bases. CDR1 MNHEY and CDR2 SMNVEV come from the germline V gene (reference sequence). This CDR3 is CASSFRRLGTGPSGANVLTF. The CDR3 DNA reads as TGTGCCAGCAGTTTCCGTAGGCTCGGGACAGGCCCCTCTGGGGCCAACGTCCTGACTTTC.